Below are 16 T cell receptor beta chains sequenced from a single sample in a study of shared clonotypes between healthy human individuals (TCRdb year 2020). The method was the immunoSEQ multiplex PCR assay. TCRdb limited this immuneACCESS table to in-frame rearrangements with V and J called. A share of clones is missing; checked studies link under half to unresolved V genes, and the rest is unexplained. Present in this sample are about 110,000 clones, 68% of which were seen just once. The top ten clones comprise about 25% of the sample. Sequencing input: memory CD8+ T cells sorted from blood. The cell subset or site label corresponds to: CD45RO+ cells pooled with CCR7-negative TemRA cells. These TCRs come from a woman in her thirties in good health.

The chain recombines TRBV5-1 with TRBJ1-2; no reliable D call. This CDR3 is 13 amino acids long. The germline CDR1 and CDR2 sequences are SGHRS and YFSETQ. Trimming took off 1 base at V and 2 bases at J, with 6 bases between the two ends. CDR3 sequence (DNA): TGCGCCAGCAGCTTGACAGAGAACTATGGCTACACCTTC. Amino acids: CASSLTENYGYTF.

V gene TRBV28 combines with J gene TRBJ1-2, with D possibly being TRBD1 (5 bases). CDR1 is MDHEN, CDR2 SYDVKM, per germline. The germline V and J ends were trimmed by 5 bases and 4 bases, with 20 bases remaining between them. This CDR3 comprises 16 residues. CDR3 protein: CASSELTGHGSYGYTF. The CDR3 DNA reads TGTGCCAGCAGTGAACTCACAGGACATGGGAGCTATGGCTACACCTTC.

This clone was found a few times. V is TRBV14 and J is TRBJ2-7; 9 nucleotides line up with TRBD2. With V trimmed by 1 base and J by 1 base, 8 bases remained unmatched. Looked up from germline, CDR1 is SGHDN and CDR2 is FVKESK. The length of the CDR3 is 17 residues. The CDR3 here is CASSQGSSGRGSYEQYF. Written as DNA, the CDR3 is TGTGCCAGCAGCCAAGGGAGTAGCGGGAGAGGTTCCTACGAGCAGTACTTC. Together with reference TRBV14 and TRBJ2-7, the CDR3 gives the full variable domain: EAGVTQFPSHSVIEKGQTVTLRCDPISGHDNLYWYRRVMGKEIKFLLHFVKESKQDESGMPNNRFLAERTGGTYSTLKVQPAELEDSGVYFCASSQGSSGRGSYEQYFGPGTRLTVT.

The chain carries TRBV18 and TRBJ2-7; TRBD1 agrees at 7 bases. The CDR3 is 14 amino acids. The germline V gene encodes CDR1 KGHSH and CDR2 LQKENI. J gave up 2 bases and V 3 bases, and 4 bases lay outside the gene matches. CDR3 in amino acids: CASSPLGGPYEQYF. In DNA, the CDR3 is TGTGCCAGCTCACCGCTAGGGGGCCCCTACGAGCAGTACTTC.

The V call is TRBV11-2, the J call TRBJ2-3; TRBD2 matches at 13 bases. Germline loops: CDR1 SGHAT, CDR2 FQNNGV. The trim removed 5 bases at V and 2 bases at J, leaving 4 bases unmatched. The CDR3 contains 16 residues. In DNA form, the CDR3 reads TGTGCCAGCAGCCGGACTAGCGGGAGCGCCACAGATACGCAGTATTTT. Amino acid sequence: CASSRTSGSATDTQYF.

DNA of the CDR3: TGCGCCAGCAGCTTTTCCGCCTATGGCTACACCTTC. Translation gives CASSFSAYGYTF. V gene TRBV5-1 combines with J gene TRBJ1-2; D remains unclear. Per the germline V gene, CDR1 is SGHRS and CDR2 is YFSETQ. The CDR3 is made up of 12 amino acids. The V end was cut by 2 bases, the J end by 4 bases, with 6 bases between.

This chain connects TRBV7-9 to TRBJ2-3; D may be TRBD2 (5 bases). The CDR3 is made up of 14 amino acids. Germline CDR1 is SEHNR and CDR2 is FQNEAQ (reference sequence). V was clipped by 5 bases and J by 4 bases, with 13 bases between them. CDR3 protein: CASSGESVADTQYF. In nucleotides, the CDR3 is TGTGCCAGCAGCGGGGAGAGCGTGGCAGATACGCAGTATTTT.

The rearrangement links TRBV11-2 to TRBJ2-7; 8 bases are a match to TRBD2. The CDR3 is 14 residues long. The J segment lost 1 base and the V segment lost 3 bases, leaving 2 bases of the junction unmatched. CDR1 is SGHAT, CDR2 FQNNGV, per germline. The CDR3 spells CASSLLAGSYEQYF. The CDR3 DNA follows: TGTGCCAGCAGCTTGCTAGCGGGTTCCTACGAGCAGTACTTC.

The chain links TRBV7-9 to TRBJ2-7, with TRBD1 matching over 8 bases. Germline V gives CDR1 SEHNR, CDR2 FQNEAQ (reference sequence). The CDR3 contains 13 residues. V lost 6 bases, J lost 2 bases, and 3 bases stayed unmatched. The CDR3 nucleotides are TGTGCCAGCAGTCCGACAGGGGCCTACGAGCAGTACTTC. Amino acid sequence: CASSPTGAYEQYF.

Turning to this clone: At one end the junction does not follow the germline gene, possibly because of a read error. The rearrangement uses TRBV28 and TRBJ2-1; possible D gene TRBD2, 7 bases. CDR1 MDHEN and CDR2 SYDVKM come from the germline V gene. This CDR3 contains 14 residues. The CDR3 spells CASSPGEGGRRSVF. As DNA, the CDR3 is TGTGCCAGCAGCCCAGGGGAGGGTGGAAGAAGGTCTGTCTTC.

V usage is TRBV6-4 and J usage is TRBJ2-3, with 7 bases aligning to TRBD2. The CDR3 runs to 15 residues. Trimming took 3 bases from V and 4 from J; bases not matched to a gene: 7. Germline V gene lookup returns CDR1 MRHNA and CDR2 SNTAGT. The CDR3 bases are TGTGCCAGCAGTGAGTTGGGGGAGGGGTCAGATACGCAGTATTTT. Protein product: CASSELGEGSDTQYF.

The chain joins TRBV6-6 to TRBJ2-1, with D perhaps matching TRBD2 (5 bases). Germline V CDR1 and CDR2: MNHNY, SVGAGI (reference sequence). V was cut by 4 bases and J by 9 bases, with 19 bases left in between. The CDR3 sequence is 15 residues long. CDR3 region: CASSSGGGSIGEQFF. The CDR3 DNA sequence: TGTGCCAGCAGTTCCGGCGGCGGGTCGATCGGTGAGCAGTTCTTC.

The chain combines TRBV29-1 with TRBJ2-5; possibly TRBD2 for D (5 bases). The V end lost 3 bases, the J end lost 1 base, and 9 bases lay between the germline ends. The germline gives CDR1 SQVTM, CDR2 ANQGSEA. The length of the CDR3 is 13 residues. CDR3 sequence (DNA): TGCAGCGTTGAGGAGCGGATCCAAGAGACCCAGTACTTC. Translated, it gives CSVEERIQETQYF.

The chain uses TRBV10-2 and TRBJ2-5; TRBD2 agrees at 14 bases. Germline CDR1 WSHSY, CDR2 SAAADI. This CDR3 has 15 amino acids. The V segment lost 6 bases and the J segment 4 bases; nucleotides outside the gene matches: 4. The CDR3 nucleotides are TGCGCCAGCAGGACCGGGACTAGCGGGGGAGAGACCCAGTACTTC. This gives the protein CASRTGTSGGETQYF.

This chain joins TRBV4-1 and TRBJ1-2; no clear D gene. CDR1 and CDR2 (germline): MGHRA, YSYEKL. The V gene lost 3 bases and the J gene lost 3 bases, with 14 bases spanning the gap. CDR3 length: 15 amino acids. In DNA, the CDR3 is TGCGCCAGCAGCCAGGCCTCGGGTCGAGACTATGGCTACACCTTC. This codes for CASSQASGRDYGYTF.

The rearrangement links TRBV5-6 to TRBJ1-1; no firm D call. The germline gives CDR1 SGHDT, CDR2 YYEEEE. The CDR3 covers 15 residues. The V and J ends lost 1 base and 0 bases respectively, with 10 bases between them. The CDR3 is CASSLQDGLNTEAFF. For the CDR3, the DNA is TGTGCCAGCAGCTTGCAGGACGGATTGAACACTGAAGCTTTCTTT.